These 6 T cell receptor beta chains originate from one sample sequenced in a study of blood T cell repertoires in COVID-19 (dated by TCRdb to 2020 to 2022). Library preparation employed the immunoSEQ multiplex PCR assay. In TCRdb, the immuneACCESS table is reduced to in-frame sequences with V and J assigned. These tables do not hold every clone; where another copy was compared, an unresolved V gene accounts for under half, and the others remain unexplained. The sample data list 130,000 to 150,000 clones, and 88% of these were observed just once. 1.5% to 2% of the sample is in the top ten clones. The sequenced material came from peripheral blood. The receptor source for this set is a man between 65 and 85 years old with acute or convalescent COVID-19.

This chain connects TRBV29-1 to TRBJ2-2, with D possibly TRBD2 on 5 matching bases. Looked up from germline, CDR1 is SQVTM and CDR2 is ANQGSEA. The CDR3 runs to 14 residues. Trimming removed 4 bases from V and 1 base from J, with 10 bases in between. The CDR3 bases are TGCAGCGTTGGGGAGCAATTGAACACCGGGGAGCTGTTTTTT. Amino acid sequence: CSVGEQLNTGELFF.

The chain combines TRBV27 with TRBJ2-1; 9 positions agree with TRBD1. There are 16 residues in the CDR3. From germline, CDR1 is MNHEY and CDR2 SMNVEV (reference sequence). Unmatched junction bases numbered 4, after V lost 0 bases and J lost 4 bases. The CDR3 loop is CASSLSRTGAYNEQFF. The CDR3, as DNA: TGTGCCAGCAGTTTATCGAGGACAGGGGCTTACAATGAGCAGTTCTTC.

This clone was counted once. The chain links TRBV3-1 (or the pseudogene TRBV3-2) to TRBJ2-7; no firm D call. V lost 4 bases and J 1 base, leaving 5 bases between the germline ends. The V gene's germline CDR1 is LGHDT and CDR2 YNNKEL (reference sequence). The CDR3 sequence is 12 residues long. This CDR3 reads CASSPISYEQYF. As DNA, the CDR3 is TGTGCCAGCAGCCCAATTTCCTACGAGCAGTACTTC.

This clone was observed once. The V gene is TRBV27, the J gene TRBJ1-1; TRBD1 might be the D (5 bases). CDR1 is MNHEY and CDR2 is SMNVEV in the germline V gene (reference sequence). The CDR3 length is 13 residues. Trimming stripped 7 bases from V and 4 bases from J, with 13 bases between. CDR3 sequence (DNA): TGTGCCAGCAAGTTAACCCAGGGCACTGAAGCTTTCTTT. This encodes CASKLTQGTEAFF.

This chain links TRBV5-1 with TRBJ2-2; 7 bases agree with TRBD1. CDR3 length equals 15 residues. Trimming removed 0 bases from V and 4 bases from J; junction bases left unmatched: 3. The germline gives CDR1 SGHRS, CDR2 YFSETQ. The CDR3 sequence is CASSLDRGSTGELFF. The CDR3 bases are TGCGCCAGCAGCTTGGACAGGGGTTCCACCGGGGAGCTGTTTTTT.

J is TRBJ2-1 and V is TRBV30; 11 bases match TRBD2. The germline V gene has CDR1 GTSNPN and CDR2 SVGIG (reference sequence). The CDR3 is 13 amino acids. Germline trimming cut 5 bases from V and 15 bases from J; bases unmatched to any gene: 12. The CDR3 DNA reads as TGTGCCTGGCGGGGGACTAGCGGCCGTGGGCTGTTCTTC. Translating it yields CAWRGTSGRGLFF.